These T cell receptor beta chains were read from a single sample in a study of shared clonotypes between healthy human individuals. Using immunoSEQ multiplex PCR, the repertoire was profiled, and TCRdb retains in-frame clones only, with some absent. The sample lists some 2.1 million clones; over 85% were seen once. The specimen sequenced was naive CD8+ T cells from PBMCs. Receptor source: a man aged 18 to 29 in good health. Some clones in this sample may be carry-over from other donors' samples. Both conserved end residues are part of each CDR3. Each record gives: V gene, clone size, D gene, J gene, CDR3 DNA, CDR3 protein. D genes are given only for firm matches. Clone size appears in some rows only: once, few, many, or a class for an expanded clone.

>TRBV5-6|.|TRBD1|TRBJ2-2
TGTGCCAGCAGCCAAACCAAGATCACAGGGGGCCCTGGGACCGGGGAGCTGTTTTTT
CASSQTKITGGPGTGELFF
>TRBV6-6|.|.|TRBJ1-2
TGTGCCAGCAGTTACTCGCTTGGCTACACCTTC
CASSYSLGYTF
>TRBV28|.|.|TRBJ2-2
TGTGCCAGCAGTTACAAAACCGGGGAGCTGTTTTTT
CASSYKTGELFF
>TRBV5-1|.|TRBD2|TRBJ2-1
TGCGCCAGCACAATCCTAGCGGGCTACAATGAGCAGTTCTTC
CASTILAGYNEQFF
>TRBV27|.|.|TRBJ1-1
TGTGCCAGCAGTCCAAAGGCCGGGGGTACTGAAGCTTTCTTT
CASSPKAGGTEAFF
>TRBV7-9|.|TRBD1|TRBJ2-1
TGTGCCAGCAGCCCCAGACAGGGCATCAATTATTCCCAGCAGTTCTTC
CASSPRQGINYSQQFF
>TRBV5-1|.|TRBD2|TRBJ2-1
TGCGCCAGCAGGGTGGGACTAGCGGGGACTGAGCAGTTCTTC
CASRVGLAGTEQFF
>TRBV9|few|.|TRBJ1-5
TGTGCCAGCAGCGTGGGTGGGAGGTCGCCCCAGCATTTT
CASSVGGRSPQHF
>TRBV27|.|.|TRBJ2-7
TGTGCCAGCAGTTTAGAGTTGGGGGGAAGGGGATACGAGCAGTACTTC
CASSLELGGRGYEQYF
>TRBV10-3|.|TRBD1|TRBJ2-5
TGTGCCATCAGTGCTCGGACAGGGCGGCAAGAGACCCAGTACTTC
CAISARTGRQETQYF
>TRBV13|.|TRBD1|TRBJ1-5
TGTGCCAGCAGCTCCAGGGGACAGGGGAGCAATCAGCCCCAGCATTTT
CASSSRGQGSNQPQHF
>TRBV27|.|.|TRBJ1-3
TGTGCCAGCAGTCCCCGTACGGGAGGAAACACCATATATTTT
CASSPRTGGNTIYF
>TRBV4-1|.|TRBD2|TRBJ2-5
TGCGCCAGCAGCCAAGTGGCGGGGGATGGGACCCAGTACTTC
CASSQVAGDGTQYF
>TRBV4-1|.|TRBD1|TRBJ2-3
TGCGCCAGCAGCCAACAAGCCGGGACAGGGCGCACAGATACGCAGTATTTT
CASSQQAGTGRTDTQYF
>TRBV11-2|.|TRBD2|TRBJ2-7
TGTGCCAGCAGCATCCAAGCGGGAGTCTACGAGCAGTACTTC
CASSIQAGVYEQYF
>TRBV28|.|.|TRBJ2-1
TGTGCCAGCAGTTTTGTTGTAGGGGCCGATGAGCAGTTCTTC
CASSFVVGADEQFF
>TRBV5-8|.|TRBD1|TRBJ2-2
TGTGCCAGCAGTTCGACAACAGGGGTCGGGGAGCTGTTTTTT
CASSSTTGVGELFF
>TRBV6-5|.|.|TRBJ1-1
TGTGCCAGCAGCCCGGACGGAAGGACTGAAGCTTTCTTT
CASSPDGRTEAFF
>TRBV11-2|.|.|TRBJ2-5
TGTGCCAGCAGCTTAGGGGTCCGGACCCAAGAGACCCAGTACTTC
CASSLGVRTQETQYF
>TRBV29-1|.|.|TRBJ2-1
TGCAGCGTTGGTTCAGGTAGCAATGAGCAGTTCTTC
CSVGSGSNEQFF
>TRBV28|few|.|TRBJ2-6
TGTGCCAGCAGTTTAAGGGCCAACGTCCTGACTTTC
CASSLRANVLTF
>TRBV28|.|TRBD1|TRBJ1-1
TGTGCCAGCAGTTCTCGGGTCCGGACAGGGGGTAAGGAGGGAACTGAAGCTTTCTTT
CASSSRVRTGGKEGTEAFF
>TRBV28|.|.|TRBJ2-7
TGTGCCAGCAGTATGGACAGTTACGAGCAGTACTTC
CASSMDSYEQYF
>TRBV7-9|.|.|TRBJ2-7
TGTGCCAGCAGCCCCCGGGCCTCCGAGAAGCAGTACTTC
CASSPRASEKQYF
>TRBV6-4|.|TRBD1|TRBJ2-7
TGTGCCAGCAATTACAGGGGGCCGATCTACGAGCAGTACTTC
CASNYRGPIYEQYF
>TRBV28|.|TRBD1|TRBJ1-2
TGTGCCAGCAGTTCATATAGGGGGACAGGGAACTATGGCTACACCTTC
CASSSYRGTGNYGYTF
>TRBV7-5|few|.|TRBJ1-5
TGTGTCCGCCCACTCGACAGGGGTTATGATCAGCCCCAGCATTTT
CVRPLDRGYDQPQHF
>TRBV29-1|once|.|TRBJ1-3
TGCAGCGTTGCGCAGGGGACGGCTGGAAACACCATATATTTT
CSVAQGTAGNTIYF
>TRBV7-8|once|.|TRBJ2-7
TGTGCCAGCAGCTTCACTGGATTCGGGACCCGACGGGACGAGCAGTACTTC
CASSFTGFGTRRDEQYF
>TRBV14|.|.|TRBJ2-3
TGTGCCAGCAGCCAAGGAGCAGCTAGCACAGATACGCAGTATTTT
CASSQGAASTDTQYF
>TRBV27|.|TRBD2|TRBJ2-7
TGTGCCAGCAGTCCGGCCCGGGAGGCGGGAATATCCGAGCAGTACTTC
CASSPAREAGISEQYF
>TRBV4-1|.|.|TRBJ2-2
TGCGCCAGCAGCCAAGCTGGGGCGGGCCCCTCCGTCGGCGGGGAGCTGTTTTTT
CASSQAGAGPSVGGELFF
>TRBV10-3|once|.|TRBJ1-2
TGTGCCATCAGAGGGGAAACCTATGGCTACACCTTC
CAIRGETYGYTF
>TRBV7-8|.|.|TRBJ1-5
TGTGCCAGCAGCCAGGATCTTAATCAGCCCCAGCATTTT
CASSQDLNQPQHF
>TRBV7-8|.|TRBD1|TRBJ2-1
TGTGCCAGCAGCTTAGAACCGGGACAGGGAGTCTTGGATGAGCAGTTCTTC
CASSLEPGQGVLDEQFF
>TRBV28|.|.|TRBJ1-2
TGTGCCAGCAGCCCCCGCGGGGTGTCTGGCTACACCTTC
CASSPRGVSGYTF
>TRBV10-1|.|.|TRBJ2-1
TGCGCCAGCGGAGGAGATGTCCCGGGGGATGAGCAGTTCTTC
CASGGDVPGDEQFF
>TRBV2|.|.|TRBJ2-7
TGTGCCAGCATGGCCCCGCTAGCCCACGAGCAGTACTTC
CASMAPLAHEQYF
>TRBV10-3|.|.|TRBJ1-2
TGTGCCATCTCCGAGGAACTCCCAAAGGGCTACACCTTC
CAISEELPKGYTF
>TRBV19|.|.|TRBJ1-1
TGTGCCAGTAGTATATTCAGGGGAGGGAACACTGAAGCTTTCTTT
CASSIFRGGNTEAFF
>TRBV6-5|.|.|TRBJ2-1
TGTGCCAGCAGTTACCCGGGTAGGTCGAGTGAGCAGTTCTTC
CASSYPGRSSEQFF
>TRBV15|.|.|TRBJ2-7
TGTGCCACCAGCAGAGACTGGGATTATTACGAGCAGTACTTC
CATSRDWDYYEQYF
>TRBV11-2|.|.|TRBJ2-7
TGTGCCAGCAGCTTCGGGAGCTGGTACGAGCAGTACTTC
CASSFGSWYEQYF
>TRBV19|.|.|TRBJ2-7
TGTGCCAGTAGTATCGTCGGGAGTAGTGTCGAGCAGTACTTC
CASSIVGSSVEQYF
>TRBV27|once|.|TRBJ2-7
TGTGCCAGCAGTTTTTCGGGTTTTGGTACGGAGCAGTACTTC
CASSFSGFGTEQYF
>TRBV6-1|.|.|TRBJ2-1
TGTGCCAGCAGTGAACCGGGGAATTACAATGAGCAGTTCTTC
CASSEPGNYNEQFF
>TRBV11-2|.|.|TRBJ2-7
TGTGCCAGCAGCTTAGAACCGCTCTACGAGCAGTACTTC
CASSLEPLYEQYF
>TRBV4-1|.|.|TRBJ1-2
TGCGCCAGCAGCCAAGGGCCGGGACTGGTGGGTGGCTACACCTTC
CASSQGPGLVGGYTF
>TRBV5-6|.|TRBD2|TRBJ2-1
TGTGCCAGCAGCGAAACGGGACTAGCGGGAGACAATGAGCAGTTCTTC
CASSETGLAGDNEQFF
>TRBV7-3|.|TRBD2|TRBJ2-7
TGTGCCAGCAGCCTGACTAGCGGGAAATCCTACGAGCAGTACTTC
CASSLTSGKSYEQYF
>TRBV4-1|.|.|TRBJ1-2
TGCGCCAGCAGCCAAGATACTCGGGCCTGGGGCTACACCTTC
CASSQDTRAWGYTF
>TRBV30|.|.|TRBJ2-1
TGTGCCTGGACCCATAGAGGGTCCCCATACAATGAGCAGTTCTTC
CAWTHRGSPYNEQFF
>TRBV6-5|.|.|TRBJ1-5
TGTGCCAGCAGTTACTCGTCGGTGGGGCCCCAGCATTTT
CASSYSSVGPQHF
>TRBV7-6|.|.|TRBJ2-7
TGTGCCAGCAGCCCTTGGACGGACTCCTACGAGCAGTACTTC
CASSPWTDSYEQYF
>TRBV27|.|.|TRBJ2-4
TGTGCCAGCAGTTCGTGGGTTGCCAAAAACATTCAGTACTTC
CASSSWVAKNIQYF